What follows are 12 T cell receptor beta chains derived from one specimen sequenced in a study of T cell responses to AZD1222 COVID-19 vaccine. Data came from immunoSEQ multiplex PCR; TCRdb stores just in-frame clones and leaves some out. This table has some 130,000 clones, 85% to 95% appearing once. Specimen: peripheral blood, collected on day 0 of AZD1222 vaccination. Receptor source: an adult in good health.

The chain employs TRBV3-1 (or the pseudogene TRBV3-2) and TRBJ1-6, with D perhaps TRBD1 (5 bases). The CDR3 is 16 amino acids. V was cut by 1 base and J by 4 bases, with 11 bases left in between. Per germline, CDR1 LGHDT and CDR2 YNNKEL (reference sequence). The CDR3 nucleotides read TGTGCCAGCAGCCAAGGGGGGGAAAGGTATAATTCACCCCTCCACTTT. Its translation is CASSQGGERYNSPLHF.

The chain employs TRBV10-3 and TRBJ1-6; maybe TRBD1 (6 bases). CDR3 length equals 14 residues. The ends were cut back, 8 bases at V and 4 bases at J, with 12 bases in the middle. CDR1 ENHRY and CDR2 SYGVKD come from the germline V gene. The CDR3, as DNA: TGTGCCATCCAGGGGCAGCTTTATAATTCACCCCTCCACTTT. As protein: CAIQGQLYNSPLHF.

J is TRBJ1-1 and V is TRBV20-1; 10 nucleotides line up with TRBD1. Trimming took 3 bases from V and 3 from J; bases not matched to a gene: 7. This CDR3 comprises 15 residues. CDR1 and CDR2 (germline): DFQATT, SNEGSKA (reference sequence). CDR3 residues: CSASGDRGLHTEAFF. In DNA form, the CDR3 reads TGCAGTGCTAGTGGGGACAGGGGACTACACACTGAAGCTTTCTTT.

J is TRBJ1-2 and V is TRBV30, with D unclear. The CDR3 loop spans 15 amino acids. Germline values: CDR1 GTSNPN, CDR2 SVGIG (reference sequence). The germline V and J ends were trimmed by 3 bases and 4 bases, with 18 bases remaining between them. The CDR3, as DNA: TGTGCCTGGAGCCATAACGCCCTATACGGCTATGGCTACACCTTC. Protein product: CAWSHNALYGYGYTF.

The chain employs TRBV6-5 and TRBJ1-3; 7 nucleotides agree with TRBD1. Germline lookup yields CDR1 MNHEY and CDR2 SVGAGI. The CDR3 is made up of 15 amino acids. Trimming removed 7 bases from V and 0 bases from J; junction bases left unmatched: 6. CDR3 sequence reads: CASTQQGFSGNTIYF. In nucleotides, the CDR3 is TGTGCCAGCACCCAACAGGGGTTCTCTGGAAACACCATATATTTT.

V and J are TRBV5-4 and TRBJ2-1; the match to TRBD1 covers 9 bases. The CDR3 loop spans 15 amino acids. CDR1 is SGHNT, CDR2 YYREEE, per germline (reference sequence). With 4 bases clipped from V and 4 bases from J, the junction kept 6 bases outside the gene matches. The CDR3 bases are TGTGCCAGCAGCCATCCGACAGGGGGTTACAATGAGCAGTTCTTC. This codes for CASSHPTGGYNEQFF.

This rearrangement joins TRBV7-9 to TRBJ1-5; 8 nucleotides match TRBD1. CDR1 is SEHNR and CDR2 is FQNEAQ in the germline V gene (reference sequence). With V trimmed by 3 bases and J by 6 bases, 4 bases remained unmatched. CDR3 length equals 14 residues. CDR3 nucleotide sequence: TGTGCCAGCAGCTTGTCAGGGGGCCTTCAGCCCCAGCATTTT. Residues: CASSLSGGLQPQHF.

This chain joins TRBV19 and TRBJ1-2; D remains unclear. The CDR3 runs 13 residues. Trimming took off 3 bases at V and 5 bases at J, with 10 bases between the two ends. Germline V lookup: CDR1 LNHDA, CDR2 SQIVND (reference sequence). CDR3 coding DNA: TGTGCCAGTAGTATTGGGGAGGCGTATGGCTACACCTTC. This gives the protein CASSIGEAYGYTF.

This clone was picked up one time. V usage is TRBV29-1 and J usage is TRBJ2-1; either TRBD1 or TRBD2 may supply D (5 bases each). Germline V gene sequence: CDR1 SQVTM, CDR2 ANQGSEA. V lost 0 bases, J lost 6 bases, and 18 bases lay in between. The CDR3 loop spans 16 amino acids. CDR3 sequence reads: CSVEDWGMAKANEQFF. The CDR3 nucleotides are TGCAGCGTTGAAGATTGGGGGATGGCGAAGGCCAATGAGCAGTTCTTC.

This CDR3 is CASGTGQGFSPLHF. In DNA, the CDR3 is TGTGCCAGCGGAACGGGACAGGGGTTTTCACCCCTCCACTTT. This rearrangement joins TRBV6-5 to TRBJ1-6; 10 bases align to TRBD1. Trimming took 8 bases from V and 9 from J; bases not matched to a gene: 7. The CDR3 has 14 residues. CDR1 is MNHEY and CDR2 is SVGAGI in the germline V gene.

The chain carries TRBV5-1 and TRBJ1-5, with a weak D call TRBD1 (5 bases). From germline, CDR1 is SGHRS and CDR2 YFSETQ. The CDR3 is 14 residues long. Trimming cost V 4 bases and J 4 bases, with 12 bases left between them. In DNA form, the CDR3 reads TGCGCCAGCAGCCGGGACGGTGGGAATCAGCCCCAGCATTTT. It is translated as CASSRDGGNQPQHF.

The V call is TRBV18, the J call TRBJ2-5; 9 bases line up with TRBD1. The junction had 2 bases not matched to a gene; V was cut back by 1 base and J by 5 bases. The germline CDR1 and CDR2 sequences are KGHSH and LQKENI. The CDR3 has 14 amino acids. CDR3 loop: CASSPRDRDETQYF. CDR3 nucleotide sequence: TGTGCCAGCTCACCACGGGACAGGGATGAGACCCAGTACTTC.